This TCR beta chain was recorded in a study of spatial heterogeneity in lung cancer. This clonotype was seen a handful of times. Its antigen is not identified. MiXCR was run by TCRdb on the 5' RACE reads, yielding one entry per CDR3 protein. The table includes some 100,000 distinct CDR3 sequences, 10% to 15% detected once. Study-wide points: Follow-up blood showed ubiquitous expanded tumor TCRs less than blood at resection did.

V dropped 4 bases and J dropped 0 bases, with 14 bases sitting between them. Germline CDR1 and CDR2: SGHDT and YYEEEE. This CDR3 comprises 15 residues. The time point denotes: sample taken at primary tumor resection. The material sequenced was PBMCs, taken at surgery. The chain is built from TRBV5-6 and TRBJ2-7; D might be TRBD1 or TRBD2, each matching 5 bases. This TCR came from a male donor with early-stage non-small cell lung cancer. DNA for the CDR3: TGTGCCAGCAGCATTGGGGGTATGGGCTCCTACGAGCAGTACTTC. Protein: CASSIGGMGSYEQYF.